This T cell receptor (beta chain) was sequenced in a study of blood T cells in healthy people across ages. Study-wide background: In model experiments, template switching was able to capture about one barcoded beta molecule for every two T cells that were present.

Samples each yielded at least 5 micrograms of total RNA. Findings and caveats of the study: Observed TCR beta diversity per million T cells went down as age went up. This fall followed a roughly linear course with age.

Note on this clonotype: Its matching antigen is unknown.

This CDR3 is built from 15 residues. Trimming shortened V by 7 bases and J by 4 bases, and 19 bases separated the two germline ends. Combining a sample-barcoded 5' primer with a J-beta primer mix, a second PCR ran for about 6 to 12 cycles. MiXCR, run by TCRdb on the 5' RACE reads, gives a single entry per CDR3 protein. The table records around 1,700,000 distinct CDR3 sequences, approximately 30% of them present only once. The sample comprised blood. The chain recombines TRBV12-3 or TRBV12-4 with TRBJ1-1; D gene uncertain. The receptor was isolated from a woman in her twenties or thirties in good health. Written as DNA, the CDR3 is TGTGCCAGCAACCCGGCGAGGGAAGGTGGCACTGAAGCTTTCTTT. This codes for CASNPAREGGTEAFF.